Sequencing of this TCR beta chain was carried out in a study of T cells in Graves' hyperthyroidism and ophthalmopathy. Using RNA transcripts as the source, TCR beta CDR3 regions were amplified. First-round RT-PCR with HTBI primers amplified the TCR CDR3 region. TCRdb redid the calling of the multiplex PCR reads with MiXCR, one entry per CDR3 protein. The top ten clones hold more than 60% of a sample with approximately 400,000 distinct CDR3 sequences, 20% to 30% of them seen once. This clonotype was seen a handful of times. V lost 2 bases to trimming and J lost 4 bases; unmatched junction nucleotides: 8. The CDR3 totals 15 residues. Per the germline V gene, CDR1 is SGHRS and CDR2 is YFSETQ.

The rearrangement joins TRBV5-1 to TRBJ2-7; 8 bases agree with TRBD1. This TCR derives from a man aged 50-59 years with Graves' hyperthyroidism. Source material: blood. CDR3 in amino acids: CASSFSGTGLYEQYF. The CDR3, as DNA: TGCGCCAGCAGCTTCTCCGGGACAGGACTATACGAGCAGTACTTC.